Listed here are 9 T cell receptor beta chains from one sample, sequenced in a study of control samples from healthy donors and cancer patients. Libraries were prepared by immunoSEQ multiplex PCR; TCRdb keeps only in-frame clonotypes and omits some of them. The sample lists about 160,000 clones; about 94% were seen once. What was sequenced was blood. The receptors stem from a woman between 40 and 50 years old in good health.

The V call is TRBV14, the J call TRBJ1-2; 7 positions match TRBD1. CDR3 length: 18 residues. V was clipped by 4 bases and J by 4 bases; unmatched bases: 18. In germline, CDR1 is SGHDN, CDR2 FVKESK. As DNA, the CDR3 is TGTGCCAGCAGCCTATACACAAACCCCGGACAGGACGCCTATGGCTACACCTTC. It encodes CASSLYTNPGQDAYGYTF.

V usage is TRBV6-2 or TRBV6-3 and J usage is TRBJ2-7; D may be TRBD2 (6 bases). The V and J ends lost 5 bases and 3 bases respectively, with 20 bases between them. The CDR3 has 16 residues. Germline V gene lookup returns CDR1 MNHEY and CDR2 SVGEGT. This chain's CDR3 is CASSPVVGTRDYEQYF. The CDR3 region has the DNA TGTGCCAGCAGTCCCGTCGTGGGGACTCGAGACTACGAGCAGTACTTC.

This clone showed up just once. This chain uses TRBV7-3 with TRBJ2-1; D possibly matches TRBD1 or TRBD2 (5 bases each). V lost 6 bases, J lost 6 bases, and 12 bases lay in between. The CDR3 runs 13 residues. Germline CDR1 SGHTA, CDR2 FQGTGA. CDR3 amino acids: CASSPLGVNEQFF. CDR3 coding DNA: TGTGCCAGCAGTCCATTGGGGGTCAATGAGCAGTTCTTC.

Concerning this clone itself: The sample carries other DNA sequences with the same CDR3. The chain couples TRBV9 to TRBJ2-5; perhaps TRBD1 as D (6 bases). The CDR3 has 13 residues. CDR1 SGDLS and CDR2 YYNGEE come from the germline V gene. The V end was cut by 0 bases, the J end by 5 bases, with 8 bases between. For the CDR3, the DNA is TGTGCCAGCAGCGTAGGGGGGCGGGAGACCCAGTACTTC. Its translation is CASSVGGRETQYF. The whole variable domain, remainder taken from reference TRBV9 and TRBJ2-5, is DSGVTQTPKHLITATGQRVTLRCSPRSGDLSVYWYQQSLDQGLQFLIQYYNGEERAKGNILERFSAQQFPDLHSELNLSSLELGDSALYFCASSVGGRETQYFGPGTRLLVL.

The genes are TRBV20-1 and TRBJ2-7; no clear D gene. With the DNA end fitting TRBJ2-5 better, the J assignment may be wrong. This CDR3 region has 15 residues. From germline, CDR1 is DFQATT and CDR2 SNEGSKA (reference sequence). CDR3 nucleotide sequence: TGCAGTGCTAGTAGAGATGTGGGGATACAAGAGACCCAGTACTTC. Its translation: CSASRDVGIQETQYF.

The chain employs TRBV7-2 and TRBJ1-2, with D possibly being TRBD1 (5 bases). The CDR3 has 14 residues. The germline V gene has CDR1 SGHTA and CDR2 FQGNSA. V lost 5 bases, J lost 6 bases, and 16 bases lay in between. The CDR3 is CASSLPGGNDGYTF. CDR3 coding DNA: TGTGCCAGCAGCCTCCCCGGGGGGAATGATGGCTACACCTTC.

The CDR3 sequence: CASSEERAHSPLHF. CDR3 sequence (DNA): TGTGCCAGCAGTGAAGAACGGGCACATTCACCCCTCCACTTT. This chain uses TRBV6-1 with TRBJ1-6; D gene ambiguous. V lost 1 base to trimming and J lost 8 bases, with 9 bases between them. This CDR3 region has 14 residues. Per the germline V gene, CDR1 is MNHNS and CDR2 is SASEGT.

CDR3 region: CASSTGRAEQFF. For the CDR3, the DNA is TGTGCCAGCAGTACCGGGAGGGCTGAGCAGTTCTTC. V and J are TRBV6-6 and TRBJ2-1; TRBD2 matches 8 bases. CDR1 is MNHNY, CDR2 SVGAGI, per germline (reference sequence). After removal of 5 bases from V and 9 bases from J, the junction contained 3 bases not matched to a gene. The CDR3 loop spans 12 amino acids.

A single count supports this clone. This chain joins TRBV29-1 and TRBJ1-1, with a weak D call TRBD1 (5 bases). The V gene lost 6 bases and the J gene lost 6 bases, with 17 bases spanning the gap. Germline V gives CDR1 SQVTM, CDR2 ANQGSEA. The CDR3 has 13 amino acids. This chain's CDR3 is CSVVLVRGAEAFF. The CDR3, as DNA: TGCAGCGTCGTTTTAGTTAGGGGAGCTGAAGCTTTCTTT.